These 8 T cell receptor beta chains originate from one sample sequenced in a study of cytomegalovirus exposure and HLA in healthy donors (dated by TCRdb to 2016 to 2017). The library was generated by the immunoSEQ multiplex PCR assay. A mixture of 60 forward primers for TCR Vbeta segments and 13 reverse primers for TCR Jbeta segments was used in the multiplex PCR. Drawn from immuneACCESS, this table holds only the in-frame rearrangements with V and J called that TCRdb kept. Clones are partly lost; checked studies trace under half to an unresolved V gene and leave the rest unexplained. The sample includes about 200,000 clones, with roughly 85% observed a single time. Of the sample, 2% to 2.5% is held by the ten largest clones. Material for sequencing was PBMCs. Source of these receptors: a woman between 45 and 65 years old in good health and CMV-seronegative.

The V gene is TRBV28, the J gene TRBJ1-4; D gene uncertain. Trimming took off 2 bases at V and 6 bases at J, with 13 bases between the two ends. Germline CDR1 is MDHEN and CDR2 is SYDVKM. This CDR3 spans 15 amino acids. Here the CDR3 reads CASSLRRTRDEKLFF. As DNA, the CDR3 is TGTGCCAGCAGTTTACGACGGACGCGGGATGAAAAACTGTTTTTT.

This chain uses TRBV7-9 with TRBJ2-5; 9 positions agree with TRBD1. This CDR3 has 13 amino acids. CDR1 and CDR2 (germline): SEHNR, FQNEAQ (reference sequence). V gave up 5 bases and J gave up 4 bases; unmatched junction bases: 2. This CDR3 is CASSRQGGETQYF. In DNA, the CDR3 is TGTGCCAGCAGCCGACAGGGGGGAGAGACCCAGTACTTC.

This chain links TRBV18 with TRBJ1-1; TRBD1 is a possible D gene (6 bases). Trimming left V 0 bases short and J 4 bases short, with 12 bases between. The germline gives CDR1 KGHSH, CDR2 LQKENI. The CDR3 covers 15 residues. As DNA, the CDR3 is TGTGCCAGCTCACCACCGATTCCAGGGGCCACTGAAGCTTTCTTT. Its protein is CASSPPIPGATEAFF.

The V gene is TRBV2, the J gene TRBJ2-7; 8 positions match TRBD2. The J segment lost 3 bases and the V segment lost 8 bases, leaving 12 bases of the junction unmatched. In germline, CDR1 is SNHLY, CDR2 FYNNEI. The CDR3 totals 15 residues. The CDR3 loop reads CASLLAGGRDYEQYF. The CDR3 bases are TGTGCCAGCCTCCTGGCGGGAGGTCGGGACTACGAGCAGTACTTC. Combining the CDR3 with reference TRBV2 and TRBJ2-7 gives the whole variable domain EPEVTQTPSHQVTQMGQEVILRCVPISNHLYFYWYRQILGQKVEFLVSFYNNEISEKSEIFDDQFSVERPDGSNFTLKIRSTKLEDSAMYFCASLLAGGRDYEQYFGPGTRLTVT.

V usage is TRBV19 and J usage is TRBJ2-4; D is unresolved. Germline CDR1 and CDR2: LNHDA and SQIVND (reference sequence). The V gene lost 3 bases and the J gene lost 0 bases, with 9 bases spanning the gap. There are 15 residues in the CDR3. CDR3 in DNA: TGTGCCAGTAGTATTGGGCAGGCAGCCAAAAACATTCAGTACTTC. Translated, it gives CASSIGQAAKNIQYF.

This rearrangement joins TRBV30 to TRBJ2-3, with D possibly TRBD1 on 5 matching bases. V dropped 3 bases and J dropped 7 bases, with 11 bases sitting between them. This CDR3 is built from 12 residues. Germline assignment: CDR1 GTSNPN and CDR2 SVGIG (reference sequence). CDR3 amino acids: CAWRITGNTQYF. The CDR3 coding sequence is TGTGCCTGGAGGATCACAGGCAATACGCAGTATTTT.

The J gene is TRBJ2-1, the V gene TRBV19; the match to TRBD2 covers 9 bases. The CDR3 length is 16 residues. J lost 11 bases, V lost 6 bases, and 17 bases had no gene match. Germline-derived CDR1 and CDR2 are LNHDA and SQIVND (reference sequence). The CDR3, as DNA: TGTGCCAGTAGGCCAAACGAGAAAGGACTAGCGAGACAGCAGTTCTTC. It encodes CASRPNEKGLARQQFF.

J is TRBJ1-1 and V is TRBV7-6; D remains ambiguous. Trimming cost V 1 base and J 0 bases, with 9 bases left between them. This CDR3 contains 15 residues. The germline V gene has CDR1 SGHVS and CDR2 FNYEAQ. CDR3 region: CASSLDNRMNTEAFF. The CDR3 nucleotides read TGTGCCAGCAGCTTAGATAACAGAATGAACACTGAAGCTTTCTTT.